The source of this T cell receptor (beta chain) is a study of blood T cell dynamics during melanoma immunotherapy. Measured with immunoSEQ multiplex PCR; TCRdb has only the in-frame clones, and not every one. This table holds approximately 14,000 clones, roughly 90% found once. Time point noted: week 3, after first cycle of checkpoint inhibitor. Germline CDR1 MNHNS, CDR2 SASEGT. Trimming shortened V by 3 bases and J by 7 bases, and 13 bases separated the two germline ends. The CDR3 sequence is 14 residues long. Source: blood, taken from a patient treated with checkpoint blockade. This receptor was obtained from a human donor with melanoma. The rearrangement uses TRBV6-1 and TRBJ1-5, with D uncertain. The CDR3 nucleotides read TGTGCCAGCAGTGACTGGACCCGGTTGCAGCCCCAGCATTTT. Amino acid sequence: CASSDWTRLQPQHF.